What follows is one T cell receptor (beta chain) and its context. Its cognate antigen is unknown. A multiplex PCR was run with 60 Vbeta primers and 13 Jbeta primers. Method: immunoSEQ multiplex PCR; TCRdb's copy keeps in-frame clones and lacks some. This sample's table reports more than 130,000 clones. The data were taken from a study of cytomegalovirus exposure and HLA in healthy donors. General observations from the study: Most TCR sequences were rare, but some public TCRs occurred in many donors. TCR beta chains numbering 164 were designated cytomegalovirus-associated. The number of N-insertions in an Asian-associated ancestry cluster was reportedly below the approximately 700-donor mean in a later analysis. Later work associated approximately 17,000 TCR beta sequences with HLA alleles at 0.05 false discovery rate.

The CDR3 has 16 residues. V dropped 4 bases and J dropped 6; count of bases not matched to a gene: 15. The germline V gene has CDR1 MGHDK and CDR2 SYGVNS. The sequencing input was PBMCs. The chain combines TRBV25-1 with TRBJ2-7; 7 bases are shared with TRBD2. The origin of this receptor is a man aged 35 to 55 in good health and CMV-seronegative. The chain's CDR3 is CASSAGGTTDPLEQYF. The DNA for the CDR3 is TGTGCCAGCAGTGCCGGGGGGACGACGGACCCTCTCGAGCAGTACTTC.